The source of this T cell receptor (beta chain) is a study of T cells after yellow fever vaccination. Overall study: Some fractions had low cell numbers, and these were prepared with SMART-Seq v4 Ultra Low Input.

At least ten counts were recorded for this clonotype. Its antigen is unknown. The CDR3 length is 15 residues. The ends lost 8 bases at V and 4 bases at J; junction bases unmatched: 9. Germline V gives CDR1 LGHNA, CDR2 YSLEER. Notes on the study in general: Detected again after the booster were most primary-vaccination clones, at 95% to 98% CD4 and nearly 90% CD8. Researchers report a weaker secondary response that nonetheless peaked faster, day 5 versus 15.

Making TCR cDNA involved 5'RACE template switching, which added UMIs and a universal primer site. Via MiXCR, TCRdb re-called the 5' RACE reads, giving one row per CDR3 protein. The sample yields more than 200,000 distinct CDR3 sequences, approximately 3.6% seen once. Here the sequenced sample was PBMCs, taken 15 days after the yellow fever booster vaccination. The TCR originated in a man aged 18 to 35 who received the YFV17D yellow fever vaccine. This sequence joins TRBV4-3 and TRBJ2-1; TRBD2 matches 9 bases. The CDR3 protein is CASGKAGGPYNEQFF. The CDR3 DNA is TGCGCCAGCGGTAAAGCGGGGGGCCCTTACAATGAGCAGTTCTTC.